This T cell receptor (beta chain) comes out of a study of blood T cell repertoires in COVID-19. Across the study: Acute and convalescent COVID-19 specimens originated in the United States, Italy and Spain. T cells, B-cell-depleted T cells, or PBMCs provided the cDNA or gDNA that served as material.

Produced via immunoSEQ multiplex PCR; TCRdb's table is partial and in-frame only. The sample has about 300,000 clones, around 88% seen once. Trimming pared 4 bases from V and 3 bases from J, leaving 12 bases between. Germline V gene lookup returns CDR1 KGHSH and CDR2 LQKENI. The CDR3 loop spans 14 amino acids. The TCR sequence derives from a woman in her twenties or thirties who had recovered from COVID-19. The chain has TRBV18 and TRBJ1-1; D is undetermined. Sequenced: peripheral blood. This CDR3 reads CASSRTLADTEAFF. Written as DNA, the CDR3 is TGTGCCAGCTCACGGACTCTGGCAGACACTGAAGCTTTCTTT.